These 26 T cell receptor beta chains were all obtained from the same sample, sequenced in a study of cytomegalovirus exposure and HLA in healthy donors. Sequencing used immunoSEQ multiplex PCR; TCRdb keeps in-frame clones, though not all of them. This table holds 230,000 or so clones, around 88% found once. Sequencing was done on a sample of PBMCs. The receptor set was obtained from a woman under 30 in good health and CMV-seronegative.

The CDR3 reads CASRTSGGSTDTQYF. CDR3 nucleotide sequence: TGCGCCAGTCGGACTAGCGGGGGTAGCACAGATACGCAGTATTTT. This chain joins TRBV10-1 and TRBJ2-3, with 13 bases lining up with TRBD2. Losses at the gene ends were 9 bases for V and 0 bases for J; bases not matched to a gene: 3. CDR3 length: 15 residues. Germline V gives CDR1 WNHNN, CDR2 SYGVQD (reference sequence).

The chain recombines TRBV6-6 with TRBJ2-1, with 9 bases matching TRBD2. CDR1 MNHNY and CDR2 SVGAGI come from the germline V gene (reference sequence). V shed 6 bases and J 7 bases; nucleotides not matched to a gene: 7. The CDR3 spans 14 residues. Here the CDR3 reads CASREVAGANEQFF. The CDR3 nucleotides read TGTGCCAGCAGAGAGGTAGCGGGAGCAAATGAGCAGTTCTTC.

The V gene is TRBV7-2, the J gene TRBJ2-1; 8 bases are a match to TRBD1. CDR3 size: 17 residues. Per the germline V gene, CDR1 is SGHTA and CDR2 is FQGNSA. Trimming removed 1 base from V and 8 bases from J; junction bases left unmatched: 13. The CDR3 bases are TGTGCCAGCAGCTTAGAATTTGTGGGACAGGTTGGCCATGAGCAGTTCTTC. Translation: CASSLEFVGQVGHEQFF. The whole variable domain, remainder taken from reference TRBV7-2 and TRBJ2-1, is GAGVSQSPSNKVTEKGKDVELRCDPISGHTALYWYRQSLGQGLEFLIYFQGNSAPDKSGLPSDRFSAERTGGSVSTLTIQRTQQEDSAVYLCASSLEFVGQVGHEQFFGPGTRLTVL.

The rearrangement uses TRBV30 and TRBJ1-1, with a weak D call TRBD1 (6 bases). The length of the CDR3 is 12 residues. Germline V gives CDR1 GTSNPN, CDR2 SVGIG (reference sequence). Trimming shortened V by 0 bases and J by 8 bases, and 10 bases separated the two germline ends. DNA of the CDR3: TGTGCCTGGAGTGTACGGGGGGGCGAAGCTTTCTTT. Its translation is CAWSVRGGEAFF.

The chain links TRBV29-1 to TRBJ2-1, with a possible D match to TRBD2 (6 bases). This CDR3 has 14 residues. CDR1 is SQVTM and CDR2 is ANQGSEA in the germline V gene. The V end lost 6 bases, the J end lost 4 bases, and 16 bases lay between the germline ends. CDR3 nucleotides: TGCAGCGTACATAGCGGTCCCCGTTACAATGAGCAGTTCTTC. This gives the protein CSVHSGPRYNEQFF.

The rearrangement links TRBV7-2 to TRBJ1-5, with 9 bases fitting TRBD1. CDR1 is SGHTA, CDR2 FQGNSA, per germline. Trimming removed 5 bases from V and 1 base from J; junction bases left unmatched: 9. This CDR3 spans 17 amino acids. Here the CDR3 reads CASSQGQGDRSNQPQHF. DNA of the CDR3: TGTGCCAGCAGCCAGGGACAGGGAGATAGGAGCAATCAGCCCCAGCATTTT.

The chain couples TRBV5-1 to TRBJ2-7, with 9 bases lining up with TRBD1. V lost 2 bases, J lost 3 bases, and 9 bases stayed unmatched. This CDR3 has 16 residues. Germline lookup yields CDR1 SGHRS and CDR2 YFSETQ. As DNA, the CDR3 is TGCGCCAGCAGCTTCTTCCCCGGACAGGGGCGCTACGAGCAGTACTTC. It is translated as CASSFFPGQGRYEQYF.

The genes are TRBV7-6 and TRBJ1-2, with D possibly matching TRBD1 (6 bases). The CDR3 runs 13 residues. Germline CDR1 SGHVS, CDR2 FNYEAQ. With 5 bases removed from V and 2 bases from J, the gap between germline ends came to 9 bases. The CDR3 coding sequence is TGTGCCAGCAGCCCACAGGGCAACTATGGCTACACCTTC. Protein: CASSPQGNYGYTF.

This clone has a single count. The chain is built from TRBV7-9 and TRBJ2-5; D may be TRBD2 (6 bases). The V end was cut by 2 bases, the J end by 3 bases, with 13 bases between. CDR3 length: 15 residues. Germline V gives CDR1 SEHNR, CDR2 FQNEAQ (reference sequence). CDR3 amino acids: CASSLTRELKETQYF. The CDR3 region has the DNA TGTGCCAGCAGCTTAACCCGGGAGTTGAAAGAGACCCAGTACTTC.

The V and J genes are TRBV10-1 and TRBJ2-1, with D possibly being TRBD2 (6 bases). Per germline, CDR1 WNHNN and CDR2 SYGVQD (reference sequence). The V and J ends lost 3 bases and 10 bases respectively, with 7 bases between them. This CDR3 region has 11 residues. CDR3 bases: TGCGCCAGCAGTGATGGGGGGGAGCAGTTCTTC. Translated: CASSDGGEQFF.

The chain has TRBV10-2 and TRBJ1-3, with 9 positions matching TRBD1. The CDR3 covers 16 residues. In germline, CDR1 is WSHSY, CDR2 SAAADI. Trimming removed 5 bases from V and 1 base from J; junction bases left unmatched: 6. The DNA for the CDR3 is TGCGCCAGCAGTCTTGGACAGGGGTGGTCTGGAAACACCATATATTTT. It yields the protein CASSLGQGWSGNTIYF.

The rearrangement links TRBV30 to TRBJ2-2; 10 nucleotides line up with TRBD2. After removal of 0 bases from V and 6 bases from J, the junction contained 10 bases not matched to a gene. Germline V lookup: CDR1 GTSNPN, CDR2 SVGIG (reference sequence). This CDR3 contains 17 residues. CDR3 in amino acids: CAWSVRLAGVLPGELFF. The DNA for the CDR3 is TGTGCCTGGAGTGTAAGGCTAGCGGGAGTGTTACCCGGGGAGCTGTTTTTT.

This CDR3 reads CASSQDNLGLAGAETQYF. The CDR3 DNA sequence: TGCGCCAGCAGCCAAGATAATTTGGGACTAGCGGGGGCGGAGACCCAGTACTTC. This chain uses TRBV4-1 with TRBJ2-5, with 14 bases matching TRBD2. J was trimmed by 5 bases and V by 0 bases; bases with no gene match: 8. Germline values: CDR1 MGHRA, CDR2 YSYEKL. The CDR3 consists of 18 residues.

The rearrangement joins TRBV6-1 to TRBJ2-3, with 8 bases aligning to TRBD2. V lost 3 bases, J lost 5 bases, and 10 bases stayed unmatched. The CDR3 covers 16 residues. CDR1 and CDR2 (germline): MNHNS, SASEGT. CDR3 nucleotide sequence: TGTGCCAGCAGTGAGACGGCGGGAGGCGGGGAAGATACGCAGTATTTT. Translating it yields CASSETAGGGEDTQYF.

This clone was observed a few times. The chain has TRBV18 and TRBJ1-2; TRBD1 aligns across 7 bases. This CDR3 contains 15 residues. The germline V gene encodes CDR1 KGHSH and CDR2 LQKENI. J was trimmed by 0 bases and V by 3 bases; bases with no gene match: 4. The CDR3 DNA reads as TGTGCCAGCTCACCTCAGGGGGGAACTAACTATGGCTACACCTTC. It specifies CASSPQGGTNYGYTF.

This chain uses TRBV28 with TRBJ2-2, with no clear D. CDR3 size: 16 residues. Looked up from germline, CDR1 is MDHEN and CDR2 is SYDVKM. With 1 base removed from V and 0 bases from J, the gap between germline ends came to 9 bases. DNA of the CDR3: TGTGCCAGCAGTTTATTGGGCCCCGCGAACACCGGGGAGCTGTTTTTT. This sequence encodes CASSLLGPANTGELFF. Drawing the rest from reference TRBV28 and TRBJ2-2, the complete variable domain is DVKVTQSSRYLVKRTGEKVFLECVQDMDHENMFWYRQDPGLGLRLIYFSYDVKMKEKGDIPEGYSVSREKKERFSLILESASTNQTSMYLCASSLLGPANTGELFFGEGSRLTVL.

This sequence joins TRBV4-3 and TRBJ1-1, with 10 bases fitting TRBD1. The CDR3 spans 14 residues. Trimming removed 3 bases from V and 4 bases from J; junction bases left unmatched: 2. Germline V CDR1 and CDR2: LGHNA, YSLEER. The CDR3 bases are TGCGCCAGCAGCCAGAGGACAGGGGGCACTGAAGCTTTCTTT. This codes for CASSQRTGGTEAFF.

V is TRBV2 and J is TRBJ1-1, with 8 bases that match TRBD1. This CDR3 contains 16 residues. CDR1 and CDR2 from the germline V gene are SNHLY and FYNNEI. Losses at the gene ends were 6 bases for V and 4 bases for J; bases not matched to a gene: 13. In DNA form, the CDR3 reads TGTGCCAGCAGACCAACAGGGGGAAGGGGTATCACTGAAGCTTTCTTT. It codes for CASRPTGGRGITEAFF.

The chain carries TRBV15 and TRBJ2-3, with a tentative D call TRBD2 (5 bases). Trimming cost V 4 bases and J 3 bases, with 20 bases left between them. From germline, CDR1 is LNHNV and CDR2 YYDKDF (reference sequence). The CDR3 has 17 amino acids. The DNA of the CDR3 is TGTGCCACCAGCACCTCCATGTTGAGCGGAAGTACAGATACGCAGTATTTT. This gives the protein CATSTSMLSGSTDTQYF.

The chain couples TRBV28 to TRBJ2-7, with 9 positions matching TRBD1. CDR3 size: 15 residues. V was clipped by 5 bases and J by 3 bases; unmatched bases: 8. Germline lookup yields CDR1 MDHEN and CDR2 SYDVKM. The CDR3 sequence is CASSESGTGRYEQYF. The CDR3 coding sequence is TGTGCCAGCAGTGAATCCGGGACAGGGCGCTACGAGCAGTACTTC.

The chain employs TRBV6-5 and TRBJ1-1; D unresolved. Germline V lookup: CDR1 MNHEY, CDR2 SVGAGI. Trimming cost V 0 bases and J 8 bases, with 10 bases left between them. The CDR3 has 13 residues. The CDR3 nucleotides read TGTGCCAGCAGTTACTCGGGTCTGAGGGAAGCTTTCTTT. Encoded protein: CASSYSGLREAFF.

V is TRBV13 and J is TRBJ2-2; D is unclear. The CDR3 runs 16 residues. V lost 4 bases and J 0 bases, leaving 12 bases between the germline ends. Germline CDR1 is PRHDT and CDR2 is FYEKMQ (reference sequence). CDR3 nucleotides: TGTGCCAGCAGCTCAGACACCCCTTCGAACACCGGGGAGCTGTTTTTT. It encodes CASSSDTPSNTGELFF.

This sequence joins TRBV7-2 and TRBJ2-3, with 11 bases aligning to TRBD2. Germline V gives CDR1 SGHTA, CDR2 FQGNSA. Losses at the gene ends were 4 bases for V and 7 bases for J; bases not matched to a gene: 7. The CDR3 sequence is 15 residues long. As DNA, the CDR3 is TGTGCCAGCAGCTCACTAGCGGGAGCGCCGAATACGCAGTATTTT. Translation: CASSSLAGAPNTQYF.

The chain joins TRBV7-2 to TRBJ2-3; 9 positions match TRBD2. Germline V gene data show CDR1 as SGHTA and CDR2 as FQGNSA. The CDR3 sequence is 15 residues long. The V and J ends lost 1 base and 6 bases, in that order; junction bases with no gene match: 5. The CDR3 nucleotides are TGTGCCAGCAGCTTAGGCGGGAGGGCCCGCGATACGCAGTATTTT. Translation: CASSLGGRARDTQYF.

V gene TRBV28 combines with J gene TRBJ2-5; 7 nucleotides align to TRBD1. CDR1 is MDHEN, CDR2 SYDVKM, per germline. The CDR3 is made up of 15 amino acids. V dropped 3 bases and J dropped 1; count of bases not matched to a gene: 5. The CDR3 is CASSFLDRSQETQYF. The CDR3 region has the DNA TGTGCCAGCAGTTTCCTGGACAGGAGCCAAGAGACCCAGTACTTC.

This clone was found a few times. J is TRBJ2-1 and V is TRBV4-2, with 14 nucleotides matching TRBD2. Germline V gene sequence: CDR1 LGHNA, CDR2 YNFKEQ. After removal of 3 bases from V and 8 bases from J, the junction contained 6 bases not matched to a gene. The CDR3 extends over 16 amino acids. This chain's CDR3 is CASSQGLAGVGYEQFF. The CDR3 DNA is TGTGCCAGCAGCCAGGGACTAGCGGGAGTGGGGTATGAGCAGTTCTTC.